The 24 T cell receptor beta chains below all came from one sample that was sequenced in a study of CXCR3-negative and CXCR3-positive naive CD8 T cells. UMI-tagged TRB cDNA libraries were built via 5' RACE. TCRdb re-called the 5' RACE reads and gives one entry per CDR3 protein, without DNA. This sample's table has about 45,000 distinct CDR3 sequences. Sequencing used naive CXCR3- CD8+ T cells from blood. Noted subset: CD45RO-CCR7+CD27+CD95- naive CD8+ T cells lacking CXCR3 (TNR3-). The receptors stem from a human donor in good health. Some clones in this sample may be carry-over from other donors' samples.

V is TRBV25-1 and J is TRBJ2-5; as DNA is missing, the TRBD1 call by TCRdb cannot be tested. The CDR3 contains 16 residues. Germline CDR1 is MGHDK and CDR2 is SYGVNS. Here the CDR3 reads CASSESTGMVGETQYF.

V gene TRBV28 combines with J gene TRBJ2-7; the TCRdb call, TRBD1, lacks DNA for checking. There are 15 residues in the CDR3. CDR1 MDHEN and CDR2 SYDVKM come from the germline V gene. This CDR3 is CASTLTGTDSYEQYF.

The V and J genes are TRBV19 and TRBJ2-3; TCRdb selects TRBD1, and the lack of DNA leaves this call unchecked. This CDR3 is 15 amino acids long. CDR1 is LNHDA, CDR2 SQIVND, per germline (reference sequence). This CDR3 reads CASSFSATSTDTQYF.

The chain joins TRBV7-2 to TRBJ1-5. Germline lookup yields CDR1 SGHTA and CDR2 FQGNSA. The CDR3 loop spans 15 amino acids. CDR3 protein: CASSSRAYSNQPQHF.

V and J are TRBV5-1 and TRBJ2-7; no DNA is available, so the TRBD2 call from TCRdb remains unchecked. The CDR3 runs to 15 residues. The germline V gene encodes CDR1 SGHRS and CDR2 YFSETQ. This CDR3 reads CASTAAGTAAREQYF.

This chain joins TRBV6-2 or TRBV6-3 and TRBJ2-6. The CDR3 contains 15 residues. The germline V gene has CDR1 MNHEY and CDR2 SVGEGT. CDR3: CASSYRGSGANVLTF.

This chain links TRBV20-1 with TRBJ1-1. The CDR3 sequence is 15 residues long. Germline lookup yields CDR1 DFQATT and CDR2 SNEGSKA (reference sequence). The CDR3 region is CSARDYRTGNTEAFF.

The chain couples TRBV6-2 or TRBV6-3 to TRBJ2-7; there is no DNA to check the TCRdb D call of TRBD1. CDR1 and CDR2 (germline): MNHEY, SVGEGT. CDR3 size: 15 residues. The CDR3 loop is CASSNGADGSYEQYF.

The V and J genes are TRBV27 and TRBJ2-1; TCRdb picks TRBD1, but there is no DNA to check that call. This CDR3 has 14 amino acids. Germline CDR1 and CDR2: MNHEY and SMNVEV (reference sequence). CDR3 amino acids: CASSLAGGYNEQFF.

The chain has TRBV6-5 and TRBJ2-7. The germline gives CDR1 MNHEY, CDR2 SVGAGI. CDR3 length: 12 residues. CDR3 residues: CASSYRTYEQYF.

J is TRBJ2-1 and V is TRBV29-1; TCRdb names TRBD2, which stays unverified in the absence of DNA. The CDR3 runs to 15 residues. The V gene's germline CDR1 is SQVTM and CDR2 ANQGSEA. CDR3 region: CSVDMSVSRGNEQFF.

The chain couples TRBV7-8 to TRBJ2-3. This CDR3 has 15 residues. CDR1 is SGHVS, CDR2 FQNEAQ, per germline. CDR3 in amino acids: CASRPSGTSTDTQYF.

V and J are TRBV6-1 and TRBJ2-7; TCRdb indicates TRBD1, and absent DNA this call remains unverified. Germline-derived CDR1 and CDR2 are MNHNS and SASEGT. The CDR3 is 13 residues long. CDR3 sequence: CASPGGSSYEQYF.

The chain uses TRBV4-3 and TRBJ2-2; TCRdb gives TRBD1 as the D gene, but with no DNA this cannot be confirmed. This CDR3 is 16 amino acids long. In germline, CDR1 is LGHNA, CDR2 YSLEER. CDR3 sequence reads: CASGRGADGTTGELFF.

The gene calls are TRBV9 and TRBJ2-5; TCRdb outputs TRBD2, but without DNA this stays unchecked. In germline, CDR1 is SGDLS, CDR2 YYNGEE. CDR3 length: 14 residues. CDR3 protein: CASSPSGTQETQYF.

The chain couples TRBV27 to TRBJ2-2; TCRdb proposes TRBD1, but this gene call is untestable without DNA. The CDR3 extends over 16 amino acids. Germline V gene lookup returns CDR1 MNHEY and CDR2 SMNVEV (reference sequence). CDR3 sequence reads: CASSLGSPDTAGELFF.

The chain combines TRBV20-1 with TRBJ2-1; absent DNA, TCRdb's TRBD1 call cannot be checked. This CDR3 region has 21 residues. The germline CDR1 and CDR2 sequences are DFQATT and SNEGSKA (reference sequence). The CDR3 is CSAPPPGQGVLSGGDYNEQFF.

The chain joins TRBV12-3 or TRBV12-4 to TRBJ2-3; TCRdb indicates TRBD1, and absent DNA this call remains unverified. CDR3 length: 13 residues. CDR3 sequence: CASNPRGGDTQYF.

The V and J genes are TRBV4-1 and TRBJ1-1. The CDR3 has 15 amino acids. Germline-derived CDR1 and CDR2 are MGHRA and YSYEKL. The CDR3 loop reads CASSQEEGLNTEAFF.

This chain joins TRBV7-6 and TRBJ2-2. The CDR3 runs to 12 residues. In germline, CDR1 is SGHVS, CDR2 FNYEAQ. The CDR3 is CASSLSTGELFF.

J is TRBJ2-7 and V is TRBV28; TCRdb designates TRBD2, a call that cannot be tested without DNA. In germline, CDR1 is MDHEN, CDR2 SYDVKM. The CDR3 has 13 residues. CDR3 region: CASWRMGAHEQYF.

The rearrangement joins TRBV29-1 to TRBJ2-3; TCRdb picks TRBD2, but there is no DNA to check that call. CDR3 length: 13 residues. The germline gives CDR1 SQVTM, CDR2 ANQGSEA. The CDR3 here is CSVRDYNTDTQYF.

The rearrangement joins TRBV27 to TRBJ2-1; as DNA is missing, the TRBD2 call by TCRdb cannot be tested. The CDR3 covers 12 residues. The V gene's germline CDR1 is MNHEY and CDR2 SMNVEV (reference sequence). CDR3 sequence: CASSFPAGGQFF.

The rearrangement uses TRBV19 and TRBJ2-1; TCRdb names TRBD1, which stays unverified in the absence of DNA. Germline V gives CDR1 LNHDA, CDR2 SQIVND (reference sequence). This CDR3 contains 15 residues. CDR3 amino acids: CASSPGPGGYNEQFF.